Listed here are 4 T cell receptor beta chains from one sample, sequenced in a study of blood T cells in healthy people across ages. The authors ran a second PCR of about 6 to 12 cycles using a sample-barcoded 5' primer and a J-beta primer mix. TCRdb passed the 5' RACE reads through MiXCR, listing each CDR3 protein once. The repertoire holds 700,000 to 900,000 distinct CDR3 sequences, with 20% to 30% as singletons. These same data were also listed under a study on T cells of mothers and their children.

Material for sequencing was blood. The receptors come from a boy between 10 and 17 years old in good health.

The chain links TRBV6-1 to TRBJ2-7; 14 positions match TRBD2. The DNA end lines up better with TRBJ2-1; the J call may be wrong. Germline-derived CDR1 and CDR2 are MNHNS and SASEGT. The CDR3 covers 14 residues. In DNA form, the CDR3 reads TGTGCCAGCAGCCAGGGACTAGCGGGAGCTGAGCAGTTCTTC. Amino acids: CASSQGLAGAEQFF.

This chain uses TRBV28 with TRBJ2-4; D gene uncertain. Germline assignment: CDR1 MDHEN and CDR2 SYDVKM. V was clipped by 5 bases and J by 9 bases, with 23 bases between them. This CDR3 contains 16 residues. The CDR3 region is CASSPRTLRNGGIQYF. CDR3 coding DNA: TGTGCCAGCAGTCCCCGGACCCTTCGGAATGGTGGCATTCAGTACTTC.

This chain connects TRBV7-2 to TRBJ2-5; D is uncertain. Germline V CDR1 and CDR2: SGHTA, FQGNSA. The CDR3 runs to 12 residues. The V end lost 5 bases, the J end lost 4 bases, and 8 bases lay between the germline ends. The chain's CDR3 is CASSRTTETQYF. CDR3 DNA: TGTGCCAGCAGCCGGACCACAGAGACCCAGTACTTC.

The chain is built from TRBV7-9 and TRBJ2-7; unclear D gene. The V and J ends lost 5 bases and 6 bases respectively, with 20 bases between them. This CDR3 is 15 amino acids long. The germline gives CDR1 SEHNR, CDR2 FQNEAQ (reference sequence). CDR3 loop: CASSLDRARFGEQYF. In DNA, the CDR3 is TGTGCCAGCAGCCTGGACCGAGCTAGGTTTGGCGAGCAGTACTTC. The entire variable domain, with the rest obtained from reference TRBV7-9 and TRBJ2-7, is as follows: DTGVSQNPRHKITKRGQNVTFRCDPISEHNRLYWYRQTLGQGPEFLTYFQNEAQLEKSRLLSDRFSAERPKGSFSTLEIQRTEQGDSAMYLCASSLDRARFGEQYFGPGTRLTVT.